This TCR beta chain was sequenced in a study of T cell responses to AZD1222 COVID-19 vaccine. The assay was immunoSEQ multiplex PCR, and TCRdb's table has in-frame clones only and misses some. This table has roughly 67,000 clones, 80% to 90% appearing once. Points on this clone: Its cognate antigen is unknown.

Germline CDR1 reads SGHRS; CDR2 reads YFSETQ. The V and J ends lost 0 bases and 3 bases respectively, with 18 bases between them. The CDR3 length is 17 residues. Whole-study findings and limits: There were repertoire samples only from the period after the peak T cell response.

The specimen comprised peripheral blood, sampled 28 days after the second AZD1222 dose. The rearrangement joins TRBV5-1 to TRBJ1-1, with D maybe TRBD1 (5 bases). The TCR originated in an adult who received the AZD1222 COVID-19 vaccine. The CDR3 DNA reads TGCGCCAGCAGCTTGGGACAGCCATCTCGGTCGTACACTGAAGCTTTCTTT. Translating gives CASSLGQPSRSYTEAFF.